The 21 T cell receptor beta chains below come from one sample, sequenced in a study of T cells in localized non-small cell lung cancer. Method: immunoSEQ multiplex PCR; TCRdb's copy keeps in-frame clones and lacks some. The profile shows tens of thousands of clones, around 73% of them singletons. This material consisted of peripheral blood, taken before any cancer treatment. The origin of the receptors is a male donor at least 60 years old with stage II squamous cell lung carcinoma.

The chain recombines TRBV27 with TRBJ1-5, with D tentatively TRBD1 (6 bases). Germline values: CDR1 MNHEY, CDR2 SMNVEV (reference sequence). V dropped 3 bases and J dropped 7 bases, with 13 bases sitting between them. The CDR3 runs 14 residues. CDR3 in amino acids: CASSFSTGIQPQHF. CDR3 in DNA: TGTGCCAGCAGTTTTTCAACAGGGATCCAGCCCCAGCATTTT.

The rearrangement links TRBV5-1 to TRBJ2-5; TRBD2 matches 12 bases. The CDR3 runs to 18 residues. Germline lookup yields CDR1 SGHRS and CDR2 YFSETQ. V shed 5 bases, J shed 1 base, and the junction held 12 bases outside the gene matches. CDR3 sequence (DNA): TGCGCCAGCAGTCCTACTCCCACGACTAGCGGGGGCCAAGAGACCCAGTACTTC. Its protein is CASSPTPTTSGGQETQYF. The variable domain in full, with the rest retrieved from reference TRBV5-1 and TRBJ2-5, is KAGVTQTPRYLIKTRGQQVTLSCSPISGHRSVSWYQQTPGQGLQFLFEYFSETQRNKGNFPGRFSGRQFSNSRSEMNVSTLELGDSALYLCASSPTPTTSGGQETQYFGPGTRLLVL.

CDR3 DNA: TGCAGCGTTGAAAACGAGGGTCTTGAGCAGTTCTTC. Its protein product is CSVENEGLEQFF. The rearrangement joins TRBV29-1 to TRBJ2-1, with D tentatively TRBD2 (5 bases). V gave up 2 bases and J gave up 9 bases, with 11 bases separating them. The germline gives CDR1 SQVTM, CDR2 ANQGSEA. There are 12 residues in the CDR3.

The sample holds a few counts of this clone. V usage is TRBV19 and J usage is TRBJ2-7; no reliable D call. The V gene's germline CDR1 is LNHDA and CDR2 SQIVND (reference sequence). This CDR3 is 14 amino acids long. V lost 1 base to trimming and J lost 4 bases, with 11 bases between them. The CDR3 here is CASSIGGWTYEQYF. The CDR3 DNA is TGTGCCAGTAGTATAGGAGGTTGGACGTACGAGCAGTACTTC.

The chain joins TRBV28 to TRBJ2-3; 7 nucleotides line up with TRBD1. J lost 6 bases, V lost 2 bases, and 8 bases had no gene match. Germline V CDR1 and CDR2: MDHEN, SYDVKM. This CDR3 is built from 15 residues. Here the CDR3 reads CASSLNTGAMDTQYF. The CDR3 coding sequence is TGTGCCAGCAGTTTAAATACAGGGGCGATGGATACGCAGTATTTT.

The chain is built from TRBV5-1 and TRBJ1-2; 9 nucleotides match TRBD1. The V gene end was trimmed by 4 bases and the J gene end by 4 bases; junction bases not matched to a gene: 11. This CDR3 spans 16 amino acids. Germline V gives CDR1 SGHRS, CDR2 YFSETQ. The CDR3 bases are TGCGCCAGCAGCCCCGAAGGACAGGGGCAAATCTATGGCTACACCTTC. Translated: CASSPEGQGQIYGYTF.

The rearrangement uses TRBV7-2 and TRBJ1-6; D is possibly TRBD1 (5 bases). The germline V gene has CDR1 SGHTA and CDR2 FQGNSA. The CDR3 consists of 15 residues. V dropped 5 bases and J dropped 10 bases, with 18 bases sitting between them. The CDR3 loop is CASSLGGSGGSPLHF. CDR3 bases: TGTGCCAGCAGCCTTGGGGGTTCGGGAGGATCACCCCTCCACTTT.

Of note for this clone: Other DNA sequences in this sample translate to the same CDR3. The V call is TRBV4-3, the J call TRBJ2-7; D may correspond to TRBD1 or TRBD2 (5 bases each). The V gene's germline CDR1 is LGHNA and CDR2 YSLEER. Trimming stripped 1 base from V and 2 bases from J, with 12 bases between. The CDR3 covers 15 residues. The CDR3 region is CASSQAGTGPYEQYF. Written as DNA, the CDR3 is TGCGCCAGCAGCCAAGCTGGGACCGGTCCCTACGAGCAGTACTTC.

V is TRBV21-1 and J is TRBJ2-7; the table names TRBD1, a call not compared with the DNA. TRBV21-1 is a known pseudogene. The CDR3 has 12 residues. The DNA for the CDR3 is TGTGCCAACGCTGGGACAGTGATCGAGCAGTACTTC. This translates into CANAGTVIEQYF.

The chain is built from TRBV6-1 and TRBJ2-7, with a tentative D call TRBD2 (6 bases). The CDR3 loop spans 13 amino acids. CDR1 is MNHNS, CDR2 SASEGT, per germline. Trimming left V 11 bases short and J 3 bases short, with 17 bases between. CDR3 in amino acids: CAVGIGGSYEQYF. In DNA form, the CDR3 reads TGTGCCGTGGGGATCGGAGGGAGCTACGAGCAGTACTTC.

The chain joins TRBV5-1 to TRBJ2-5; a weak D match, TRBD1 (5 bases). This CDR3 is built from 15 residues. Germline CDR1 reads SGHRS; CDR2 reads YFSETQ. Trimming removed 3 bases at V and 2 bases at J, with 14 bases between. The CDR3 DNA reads TGCGCCAGCAGCTCCTCTCGTGGGGCTCAAGAGACCCAGTACTTC. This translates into CASSSSRGAQETQYF.

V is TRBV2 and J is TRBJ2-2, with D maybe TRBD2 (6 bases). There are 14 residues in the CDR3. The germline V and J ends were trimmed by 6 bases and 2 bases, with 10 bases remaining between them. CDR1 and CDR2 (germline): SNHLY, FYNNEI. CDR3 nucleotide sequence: TGTGCCAGCAGCAGGGACTTTAACACCGGGGAGCTGTTTTTT. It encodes CASSRDFNTGELFF.

This chain's CDR3 is CASSIQSYQETQYF. CDR3 sequence (DNA): TGTGCCAGCAGCATACAGAGTTACCAAGAGACCCAGTACTTC. The V and J genes are TRBV7-2 and TRBJ2-5; D gene uncertain. The CDR3 covers 14 residues. CDR1 and CDR2 from the germline V gene are SGHTA and FQGNSA. The ends were cut back, 5 bases at V and 0 bases at J, with 10 bases in the middle. Full variable domain (remainder filled in from reference TRBV7-2 and TRBJ2-5): GAGVSQSPSNKVTEKGKDVELRCDPISGHTALYWYRQSLGQGLEFLIYFQGNSAPDKSGLPSDRFSAERTGGSVSTLTIQRTQQEDSAVYLCASSIQSYQETQYFGPGTRLLVL.

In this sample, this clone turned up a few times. CDR3: CASSLGPSYNEQFF. CDR3 coding DNA: TGTGCCAGCAGCTTAGGCCCCTCTTACAATGAGCAGTTCTTC. The V and J genes are TRBV7-2 and TRBJ2-1; D is unclear. Per germline, CDR1 SGHTA and CDR2 FQGNSA. This CDR3 region has 14 residues. V gave up 1 base and J gave up 4 bases, with 8 bases separating them.

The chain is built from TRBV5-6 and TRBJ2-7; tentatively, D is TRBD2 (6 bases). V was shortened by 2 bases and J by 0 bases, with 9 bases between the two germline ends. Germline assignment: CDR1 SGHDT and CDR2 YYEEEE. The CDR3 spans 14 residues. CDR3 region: CASSFVGSSYEQYF. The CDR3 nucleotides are TGTGCCAGCAGCTTTGTCGGGAGCTCCTACGAGCAGTACTTC.

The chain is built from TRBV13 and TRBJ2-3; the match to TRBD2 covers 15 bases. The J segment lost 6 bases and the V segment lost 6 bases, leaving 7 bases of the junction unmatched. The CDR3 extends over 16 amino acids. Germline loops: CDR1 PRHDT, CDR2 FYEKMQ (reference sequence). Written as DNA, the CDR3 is TGTGCCAGCAGTTCCCAAGGACTAGCGGGGGGGGATACGCAGTATTTT. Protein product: CASSSQGLAGGDTQYF.

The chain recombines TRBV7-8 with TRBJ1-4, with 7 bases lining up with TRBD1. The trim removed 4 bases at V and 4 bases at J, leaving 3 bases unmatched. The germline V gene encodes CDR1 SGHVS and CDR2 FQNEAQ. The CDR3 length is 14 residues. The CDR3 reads CASSSGQYNEKLFF. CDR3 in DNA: TGTGCCAGCAGCTCGGGACAGTATAATGAAAAACTGTTTTTT.

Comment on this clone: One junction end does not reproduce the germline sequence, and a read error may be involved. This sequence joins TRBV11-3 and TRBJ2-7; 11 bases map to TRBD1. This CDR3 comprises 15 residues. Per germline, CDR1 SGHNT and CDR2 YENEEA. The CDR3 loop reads CAGSSQGQGEHEQYF. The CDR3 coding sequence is TGTGCCGGCAGCTCCCAGGGACAGGGGGAACACGAGCAGTACTTC.

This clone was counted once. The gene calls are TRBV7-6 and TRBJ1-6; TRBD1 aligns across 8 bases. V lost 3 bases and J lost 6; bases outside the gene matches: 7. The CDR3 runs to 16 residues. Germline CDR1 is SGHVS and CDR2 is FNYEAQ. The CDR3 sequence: CASSLTGDPLNSPLHF. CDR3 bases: TGTGCCAGCAGCTTGACAGGGGACCCCCTTAATTCACCCCTCCACTTT.

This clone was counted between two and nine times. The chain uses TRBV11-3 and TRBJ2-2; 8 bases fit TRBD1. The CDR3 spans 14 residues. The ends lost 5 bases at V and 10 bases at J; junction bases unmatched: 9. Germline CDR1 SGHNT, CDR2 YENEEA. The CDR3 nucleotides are TGTGCCAGCAGCAGCCGACAGGGGCAGGAGGAGCTGTTTTTT. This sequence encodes CASSSRQGQEELFF.

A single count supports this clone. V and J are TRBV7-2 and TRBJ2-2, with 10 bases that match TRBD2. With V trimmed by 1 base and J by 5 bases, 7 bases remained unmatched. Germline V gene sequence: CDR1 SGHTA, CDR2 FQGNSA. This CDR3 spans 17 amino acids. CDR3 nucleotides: TGTGCCAGCAGCTTAGGGTCTAGCGGGAGAGGAACCGGGGAGCTGTTTTTT. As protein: CASSLGSSGRGTGELFF.